This TCR beta chain was documented in a study of Ad26.COV2.S vaccination and SARS-CoV-2 variants. Overall study results and limits: Ad26.COV2.S recipients had broader spike-specific TCRs (P = 0.0014).

Treatment: approximately 18 received Ad26.COV2.S at low or high dose, single or two shots; roughly 5 received placebo; per-sample allocation not given. Day 63 following the first vaccine or placebo injection was when the samples were taken. A note on this clone: Its antigen is as yet unknown.

The junction had 3 bases not matched to a gene; V was cut back by 5 bases and J by 4 bases. Germline CDR1 is SGHAT and CDR2 is FQNNGV. This CDR3 is 14 amino acids long. Data came from immunoSEQ multiplex PCR; TCRdb stores just in-frame clones and leaves some out. The sample comprises about 480,000 clones, approximately 90% of which are singletons, and 13% rests with the top ten. The receptor comes from a person between 18 and 65 years old who received the Ad26.COV2.S COVID-19 vaccine or a placebo. This sample comprised peripheral blood, obtained in a trial of Ad26.COV2.S vaccine versus placebo. The chain links TRBV11-2 to TRBJ2-3; TRBD1 matches at 10 bases. CDR3 protein: CASSIGQGADTQYF. Written as DNA, the CDR3 is TGTGCCAGCAGCATTGGACAGGGGGCAGATACGCAGTATTTT.